The next 10 T cell receptor beta chains were all read from a single sample in a study of T cell responses to AZD1222 COVID-19 vaccine. TCRdb's copy holds only in-frame clones and misses some; the assay was immunoSEQ multiplex PCR. The data contain about 120,000 clones, roughly 88% of them singletons. Sequencing used peripheral blood, obtained 28 days after the second AZD1222 dose. These receptors all stem from an adult who received the AZD1222 COVID-19 vaccine.

The chain joins TRBV6-6 to TRBJ1-5; D may be TRBD1 (5 bases). CDR3 length equals 14 residues. The V end lost 1 base, the J end lost 6 bases, and 10 bases lay between the germline ends. Per germline, CDR1 MNHNY and CDR2 SVGAGI (reference sequence). CDR3 loop: CASSYLGGGQPQHF. In DNA, the CDR3 is TGTGCCAGCAGTTACTTGGGGGGAGGTCAGCCCCAGCATTTT.

V is TRBV4-3 and J is TRBJ1-6; D is unclear. V lost 0 bases to trimming and J lost 6 bases, with 9 bases between them. The CDR3 loop spans 15 amino acids. Germline values: CDR1 LGHNA, CDR2 YSLEER. CDR3 residues: CASSQERGPNSPLHF. CDR3 DNA: TGCGCCAGCAGCCAAGAGCGAGGCCCTAATTCACCCCTCCACTTT.

This chain uses TRBV3-1 (or the pseudogene TRBV3-2) with TRBJ2-2; D unresolved. V lost 0 bases and J lost 5, with 10 bases in between. This CDR3 comprises 15 residues. Germline V gene lookup returns CDR1 LGHDT and CDR2 YNNKEL (reference sequence). The CDR3 nucleotides are TGTGCCAGCAGCCAAGAGGGCCTAGTGACCGGGGAGCTGTTTTTT. It is translated as CASSQEGLVTGELFF.

CDR3 nucleotides: TGCGCCAGCAGCCTTGGGACAGATCGGAACACTGAAGCTTTCTTT. It is translated as CASSLGTDRNTEAFF. V usage is TRBV4-3 and J usage is TRBJ1-1; 7 bases are shared with TRBD1. The CDR3 contains 15 residues. The germline V gene encodes CDR1 LGHNA and CDR2 YSLEER. With V trimmed by 4 bases and J by 1 base, 6 bases remained unmatched.

The chain has TRBV24-1 and TRBJ1-1, with D possibly matching TRBD1 (6 bases). This CDR3 region has 17 residues. Trimming took 1 base from V and 4 from J, leaving 18 bases between them. In germline, CDR1 is KGHDR, CDR2 SFDVKD. The CDR3 region has the DNA TGTGCCACCAGTGATTTTCTGTGGGGGCCAAGAACCACTGAAGCTTTCTTT. It specifies CATSDFLWGPRTTEAFF.

In this sample, this clone turned up once. This chain joins TRBV6-1 and TRBJ2-4; no reliable D call. CDR1 is MNHNS and CDR2 is SASEGT in the germline V gene. The V end lost 3 bases, the J end lost 9 bases, and 12 bases lay between the germline ends. The CDR3 contains 13 residues. The CDR3 region is CASSEWMPPIQYF. CDR3 DNA: TGTGCCAGCAGTGAGTGGATGCCCCCCATTCAGTACTTC.

The chain uses TRBV2 and TRBJ1-2, with D uncertain. Trimming shortened V by 6 bases and J by 6 bases, and 11 bases separated the two germline ends. Germline loops: CDR1 SNHLY, CDR2 FYNNEI. The length of the CDR3 is 12 residues. The CDR3 here is CASREIGNGYTF. In DNA, the CDR3 is TGTGCCAGCAGAGAAATAGGGAATGGCTACACCTTC. The full variable domain, with the rest looked up from reference TRBV2 and TRBJ1-2, is EPEVTQTPSHQVTQMGQEVILRCVPISNHLYFYWYRQILGQKVEFLVSFYNNEISEKSEIFDDQFSVERPDGSNFTLKIRSTKLEDSAMYFCASREIGNGYTFGSGTRLTVV.

This chain links TRBV6-6 with TRBJ2-1; 7 bases are a match to TRBD2. The J segment lost 4 bases and the V segment lost 2 bases, leaving 2 bases of the junction unmatched. Looked up from germline, CDR1 is MNHNY and CDR2 is SVGAGI (reference sequence). This CDR3 is 14 amino acids long. In DNA form, the CDR3 reads TGTGCCAGCAGTTACGCGGGGGATTACAATGAGCAGTTCTTC. Its translation: CASSYAGDYNEQFF.

V gene TRBV11-2 combines with J gene TRBJ2-2; 10 nucleotides match TRBD2. Per germline, CDR1 SGHAT and CDR2 FQNNGV. The J segment lost 5 bases and the V segment lost 2 bases, leaving 5 bases of the junction unmatched. The CDR3 loop spans 16 amino acids. The CDR3 nucleotides read TGTGCCAGCAGCTTATTCCTAGCGGGGGAGACCGGGGAGCTGTTTTTT. It codes for CASSLFLAGETGELFF.

A single count supports this clone. The rearrangement links TRBV5-6 to TRBJ2-5; 9 nucleotides agree with TRBD1. With V trimmed by 4 bases and J by 2 bases, 6 bases remained unmatched. The CDR3 contains 15 residues. Germline V CDR1 and CDR2: SGHDT, YYEEEE. The CDR3 DNA follows: TGTGCCAGCAGCCCGAAGGACAGGGGACAAGAGACCCAGTACTTC. Translated: CASSPKDRGQETQYF.